Sequencing of this T cell receptor beta chain was carried out in a study of human T cells and chemical hapten exposure. This clonotype showed up many times. Germline CDR1 is MDHEN and CDR2 is SYDVKM. With V trimmed by 6 bases and J by 2 bases, 7 bases remained unmatched. The CDR3 length is 14 residues. Time point meaning: pre-sensitization, week 0. Treatment in this sample: therapeutic diphenylcyclopropenone sensitization with weekly scalp DPC. What the library attached to individual cDNA molecules were unique molecular identifiers. One entry per CDR3 protein results from TCRdb running MiXCR on the RACE reads. The sample has under 400,000 distinct CDR3 sequences, around 5.5% seen once.

The rearrangement links TRBV28 to TRBJ2-7; TRBD1 aligns across 7 bases. The clonotype originates from a woman between 50 and 59 years old with alopecia areata. Some clones in this sample may be carry-over from other donors' samples. The specimen comprised whole blood, sampled in connection with sensitization to the hapten diphenylcyclopropenone (DPC). The CDR3 bases are TGTGCCAGCAGATGGGACAGACCCCCCTACGAGCAGTACTTC. It encodes CASRWDRPPYEQYF.